These T cell receptor beta chains were read from a single sample in a study of blood T cell repertoires in COVID-19. TCRdb's copy holds only in-frame clones and misses some; the assay was immunoSEQ multiplex PCR. The data show roughly 95,000 clones, with about 80% seen just once and about 17% held by the top ten. Sequenced sample: peripheral blood. The receptors shown here come from a man older than 75 with acute or convalescent COVID-19. Each CDR3 is given with its conserved first and last residue. The D gene is left open where the match is weak. Size tells how often a clone was seen (once, few, many) or the class of an expanded clone, and some rows leave it out.

CDR3 protein	CDR3 DNA	J gene	D gene	clone size	V gene
CASSYGVGSPLHF	TGTGCCAGCAGCTACGGGGTTGGTTCACCCCTCCACTTT	TRBJ1-6	-	-	TRBV14
CASSLDIQGSGYTF	TGTGCCAGCAGCTTGGATATACAGGGATCTGGCTACACCTTC	TRBJ1-2	-	once	TRBV5-4
CASSPQGNEQFF	TGCGCCAGCAGCCCACAGGGGAATGAGCAGTTCTTC	TRBJ2-1	TRBD1	-	TRBV4-1
CASSLYQGLTTNEKLFF	TGTGCCAGCAGTTTATACCAGGGGCTCACAACTAATGAAAAACTGTTTTTT	TRBJ1-4	-	few	TRBV28
CASSSNYNSPLHF	TGTGCCAGCAGTAGCAACTATAATTCACCCCTCCACTTT	TRBJ1-6	-	-	TRBV6-4
CASSVTSGGAYNEQFF	TGTGCCAGCAGCGTTACTAGCGGGGGGGCCTACAATGAGCAGTTCTTC	TRBJ2-1	TRBD2	-	TRBV9
CASSPGLVLFF	TGTGCCAGCAGCCCGGGACTAGTATTGTTCTTC	TRBJ2-1	TRBD2	once	TRBV11-2
CASSQPTGYGYTF	TGTGCCAGCAGCCAACCGACAGGGTATGGCTACACCTTC	TRBJ1-2	TRBD1	-	TRBV3-1/TRBV3-2
CASSGPGTGIDSNQPQHF	TGTGCCAGCAGCGGACCCGGGACAGGGATCGATAGCAATCAGCCCCAGCATTTT	TRBJ1-5	TRBD1	-	TRBV7-9
CASSPSGQVETQYF	TGTGCCAGCTCACCTTCGGGACAGGTTGAGACCCAGTACTTC	TRBJ2-5	TRBD1	-	TRBV18
CASSSINRGSQPQHF	TGTGCCAGCAGTTCCATTAACAGGGGAAGTCAGCCCCAGCATTTT	TRBJ1-5	TRBD1	-	TRBV27
CASSQEGAGGGFYNEQFF	TGTGCCAGCAGCCAAGAAGGAGCGGGAGGGGGATTCTACAATGAGCAGTTCTTC	TRBJ2-1	TRBD2	-	TRBV3-1/TRBV3-2
CASSLERQGTQYF	TGTGCCAGCAGCTTGGAGCGACAGGGGACCCAGTACTTC	TRBJ2-5	TRBD1	-	TRBV5-8
CATSKGMPDTQYF	TGTGCCACCAGTAAGGGGATGCCAGATACGCAGTATTTT	TRBJ2-3	-	-	TRBV24-1
CASSVTDLVAKNIQYF	TGTGCCAGCAGCGTGACAGATCTAGTAGCCAAAAACATTCAGTACTTC	TRBJ2-4	-	-	TRBV9
CASSMVGTGAYEQYF	TGTGCCAGTAGTATGGTCGGGACAGGGGCCTACGAGCAGTACTTC	TRBJ2-7	TRBD1	few	TRBV19
CASSLVGANYEQYF	TGTGCCAGCAGTTTAGTCGGAGCGAACTACGAGCAGTACTTC	TRBJ2-7	-	-	TRBV28